This T cell receptor (beta chain) stems from a study of cytomegalovirus exposure and HLA in healthy donors (TCRdb year 2017). General notes on the study: According to an earlier analysis of 450 to 650 of the donors, 150 million to 200 million T cells yielded roughly 100 million unique TCR beta sequences and approximately 300 Gb of sequence data. An early release covering roughly 580 HLA-typed donors comprised approximately 290 gigabases of sequencing data and tens of millions of unique TCR sequences. Of the 350 to 450 genotyped donors, 65% to 90% fell in the genetic ancestry cluster associated with self-reported Caucasian donors. The aim of the study was to test whether cataloging public T cell receptors could identify signatures of past pathogen exposure. The study profiled the T cell repertoires of more than 500 subjects by immunosequencing and related them to cytomegalovirus serostatus. Along with the approximately 700-subject first cohort, a separate validation cohort of over 90 different subjects was used. To predict cytomegalovirus infection status, the study combined high-throughput TCR immunosequencing, statistical association of individual TCRs with disease status, and machine learning. To study patterns of TCR occurrence, a later analysis re-analyzed previously published TCR beta repertoires from 700 or so donors and added high-resolution HLA genotyping. Rather than using new phenotypic data, the later analysis identified candidate immune exposures from TCR beta sequences and from how often those sequences occurred across donors. In an earlier analysis of 587 of the donors, high-throughput TCR beta sequencing was used to judge whether each TCR beta V gene segment behaved as functional or pseudogenic. Donor age, sex, ethnicity and CMV serostatus were collected together with the repertoire data. Genome-wide SNP genotypes for about 55% of the roughly 670 donors were used in a later genetic analysis, which treated that subset as a discovery cohort. All discovery cohort repertoires had been generated using a single sequencing platform. Class I and class II HLA loci were covered by the typing at four-digit resolution. The number of donors typed differed by locus, with 629-630 for A, B, C, DRB1 and DQB1, around 520 for DQA1, 600 to 610 for DPA1, and some 440 for DPB1. Because of strong linkage in the cohort, roughly five DR-DQ haplotypes were treated as single units for association and clustering. Among roughly 400 genotyped donors of the cohort, an average of roughly 240,000 unique TCR beta nucleotide sequences were sequenced per donor, about a sixth of them non-productive. Overall results and qualifications from the work: When HLA alleles, especially DR and DQ, strongly co-occurred, attributing TCR associations to individual alleles was difficult. Most TCR sequences were seen in very few donors, while some public TCRs were found in many individuals. Seventeen rarely observed V segments, including chromosome 9 orphons, were excluded from the earlier analysis of approximately 500 of the donors because counts were too low. In a later genetic analysis, fewer N-insertions in productive TCRs were reported among donors in an Asian-associated ancestry cluster than the approximately 710-donor mean. A later analysis associated about 17,000 TCR beta sequences with specific HLA alleles at a false discovery rate of 0.05. Broadly in line with IMGT annotations, most TCR beta V segments showed up in productive rearrangements about 87% or about 30% of the time in an earlier analysis of 450 to 600 of the donors. According to a later analysis, parvovirus B19, influenza, CMV and Epstein-Barr virus appeared linked to several top co-occurrence clusters. A cluster of highly shared sequence variants was judged likely to represent a technical artifact of the sequencing pipeline. Cytomegalovirus status was reported to be diagnosed by the classifier with high specificity and sensitivity in both the original and validation cohorts. Only TCR beta chains were sequenced in this cohort, and the absence of alpha or paired-chain data limited detectable features. In a later analysis, the rate of TCR association differed among HLA loci, with DRB1 alleles having the most associated TCRs and HLA-C alleles having the fewest. In vitro tests confirmed that a few of the cytomegalovirus-associated TCR beta chains recognize cytomegalovirus antigens. According to the authors, the approach could potentially be generalized to other disease states and immunological phenotypes. A later analysis found that HLA-associated TCR beta chains were more clonally expanded and had lower generation probabilities than equally common non-associated chains. A further reported finding was that TCR beta sequences accurately predicted the HLA-A and HLA-B alleles for most subjects in the first cohort. The study gave a list of 150 to 200 TCR beta chains associated with cytomegalovirus. Sequencing depth was assumed to be roughly uniform across donors in the presence/absence analyses, though that assumption may not hold. Because some donors lacked HLA typing at each locus, the association tests relied only on the typed subset. Linkage disequilibrium might explain the correlated functional status among segregating V segments, but an unknown experimental factor could not be ruled out. Because the 87-base-pair reads could not distinguish some IMGT-functional V segments, including TRBV6-2 and TRBV6-3, those segments were excluded. V-gene and J-gene trimming of TCR beta chains was associated with a missense DCLRE1C variant in a later genetic analysis, and the association was replicated in an independent cohort. The only immune exposure information available for the cohort was CMV serostatus. In a later analysis, most CMV-associated TCR beta chains were found to appear HLA-restricted, with HLA associations seemingly driven largely by CMV exposure.

The cohort comprised under 700 healthy bone marrow donors. At the time of sampling, every cohort member was nominally healthy, though immune exposures that went unrecorded were likely present. The donor was CMV seronegative and was included in the group of a few hundred seronegative cohort members. Every donor gave a peripheral blood sample, and the peripheral blood mononuclear cells from that sample were used for TCR beta sequencing. Genomic DNA was extracted from the blood cell samples with the Qiagen DNeasy Blood Extraction Kit. For CDR1 and CDR2, the germline V gene (reference sequence) lists SEHNR and FQNEAQ. Its CDR3 holds 16 amino acids, cysteine through phenylalanine. The CDR3 DNA has 48 bases and is translated from base 1. Concerning this clone: This clone's antigen is unknown. One end of the junction varies from germline; a read error may be responsible.

The library was generated by the immunoSEQ multiplex PCR assay. For the multiplex PCR, a mixture combining 60 forward primers for TCR Vbeta segments and 13 reverse primers for TCR Jbeta segments was used. Amplification of the CDR3 region of rearranged TCR beta genes was performed with a multiplex PCR assay on genomic DNA. The amplified TCR beta libraries were sequenced on the Illumina HiSeq System as 87-base-pair reads. Processing in the source paper ran as follows. A later analysis tallied tens of millions of unique TCR beta chains across the 550 to 850 repertoires, and some 12 million of those chains were shared by two or more donors. Raw reads were error-corrected and collapsed into unique sequences with a nearest-neighbor algorithm that merged closely related sequences to remove PCR and sequencing errors. CDR3 sequences were aligned to IMGT reference sequences to assign V, D and J gene segments. For a sequence to be retained, at least a six-nucleotide match to both a V gene segment and a J gene segment was required. A rearrangement counted as productive if the CDR3 had no stop codons and remained in frame with V and J, and every other rearrangement counted as non-productive. Following IMGT convention, CDR3 was defined as the stretch from the second conserved V-encoded cysteine to the conserved J-encoded phenylalanine. The earlier analysis of about 610 of the donors excluded sequences that lacked an unambiguous match to a single V gene segment. In an earlier analysis of several hundred of the donors, V segments were called functional above 56.7% productive rearrangements and were called segregating when the between-donor standard deviation exceeded 5%. To diagnose cytomegalovirus status from the catalog of TCR beta chain sequences, a statistical classification framework was built. A later analysis assigned V and J genes by comparing TCR nucleotide sequences with IMGT/GENE-DB human TR gene sequences. The TCRdist pipeline was used in a later analysis to assign CDR3 sequences and most-parsimonious VDJ recombination scenarios. A later analysis defined each TCR beta chain by its CDR3 amino acid sequence plus V-gene family, and excluded reads lacking a unique V-gene family. A later analysis removed several hundred highly shared, low-generation-probability nucleotide sequences to deal with suspected cross-contamination and a sequencing artifact. In a later analysis, a clonal expansion index was calculated for each public chain from normalized within-repertoire ranks of inferred template counts. A later analysis computed generation probabilities with a VDJ recombination model fitted to out-of-frame rearrangements, and checked the results against IGoR. A later analysis scored TCR-TCR, TCR-HLA and TCR-CMV co-occurrence with hypergeometric tests, applying a repertoire-size bias correction to TCR pairs. A later analysis estimated false discovery rates by permuting HLA or CMV assignments 20 times. In a later analysis, co-occurring TCRs were grouped with DBSCAN, and TCRdist sequence similarity was added when clustering was performed within HLA-allele-positive subsets. Repertoires with fewer than 30,000 or more than 120,000 public chains, plus five repertoires with anomalous nucleotide sharing, were excluded from co-occurrence clustering. In TCRdb, the immuneACCESS table is reduced to in-frame sequences with V and J assigned. These tables do not hold every clone; where another copy was compared, an unresolved V gene accounts for under half, and the others remain unexplained. The DNA was the basis for D and trimming; V, J and clone size are from that table. This sample has some 96,000 clones in its table, and roughly three quarters of those were observed once. The ten biggest clones cover about 2% of the sample.

The rearranged segments are TRBV7-9 and TRBJ1-5; 10 nucleotides in the junction match TRBD1. The receptor's source is a man between 40 and 49 years old in good health and CMV-seronegative. The sequenced sample consisted of PBMCs. The CDR3 in this case is CSSSLGTGASNQPQHF. The sequenced DNA is TGTTCCAGCAGCTTAGGGACAGGGGCCAGCAATCAGCCCCAGCATTTT.